A single sample is the source of the 19 T cell receptor beta chains below, sequenced in a study of blood T cell repertoires in COVID-19. The protocol was immunoSEQ multiplex PCR, while the TCRdb copy is restricted to in-frame clones and leaves out a portion. The sample comprises 300,000 to 350,000 clones, 70% to 90% of which are singletons, and over 2% rests with the top ten. Sequences were obtained from PBMCs or T cells enriched from blood (not recorded which). The receptors originated from a man aged 25-40 years who had recovered from COVID-19.

V and J are TRBV6-4 and TRBJ2-1, with 7 nucleotides matching TRBD2. In germline, CDR1 is MRHNA, CDR2 SNTAGT. The V and J ends lost 0 bases and 4 bases, in that order; junction bases with no gene match: 3. There are 15 residues in the CDR3. This CDR3 is CASSDSAGEYNEQFF. The CDR3 region has the DNA TGTGCCAGCAGTGACTCTGCGGGGGAGTACAATGAGCAGTTCTTC.

The V and J genes are TRBV2 and TRBJ2-2, with 12 positions matching TRBD1. Per germline, CDR1 SNHLY and CDR2 FYNNEI. This CDR3 is 14 amino acids long. V gave up 6 bases and J gave up 7 bases; unmatched junction bases: 3. The CDR3 reads CASRGTGGVGELFF. In nucleotides, the CDR3 is TGTGCCAGCAGGGGGACAGGGGGCGTCGGGGAGCTGTTTTTT.

This clone has only a few counts. The CDR3 region is CASSTTGRATEAFF. The CDR3 nucleotides are TGTGCCAGCAGTACGACAGGAAGAGCCACTGAAGCTTTCTTT. V and J are TRBV27 and TRBJ1-1; D may be TRBD1 (6 bases). CDR3 length equals 14 residues. Trimming pared 5 bases from V and 4 bases from J, leaving 14 bases between. Germline CDR1 and CDR2: MNHEY and SMNVEV (reference sequence).

The V and J genes are TRBV29-1 and TRBJ1-5; no firm D call. Per germline, CDR1 SQVTM and CDR2 ANQGSEA. Trimming took off 5 bases at V and 3 bases at J, with 11 bases between the two ends. There are 13 residues in the CDR3. CDR3 bases: TGCAGCGTTCTGGGAGACAACAATCAGCCCCAGCATTTT. Its protein product is CSVLGDNNQPQHF. Based on the CDR3 plus reference TRBV29-1 and TRBJ1-5, the full variable domain is SAVISQKPSRDICQRGTSLTIQCQVDSQVTMMFWYRQQPGQSLTLIATANQGSEATYESGFVIDKFPISRPNLTFSTLTVSNMSPEDSSIYLCSVLGDNNQPQHFGDGTRLSIL.

J is TRBJ1-1 and V is TRBV6-5; possible D gene TRBD1, 6 bases. The V gene's germline CDR1 is MNHEY and CDR2 SVGAGI. Deletions cut 6 bases from V and 0 bases from J, with 14 bases between. This CDR3 is 15 amino acids long. CDR3 loop: CASRFGDTLNTEAFF. The CDR3 region has the DNA TGTGCCAGCAGATTTGGGGACACTTTGAACACTGAAGCTTTCTTT.

The V and J genes are TRBV6-5 and TRBJ1-1; TRBD1 matches 9 bases. CDR3 size: 14 residues. The germline V gene encodes CDR1 MNHEY and CDR2 SVGAGI. V lost 4 bases and J lost 1; bases outside the gene matches: 1. The CDR3 loop reads CASSLQGANTEAFF. CDR3 coding DNA: TGTGCCAGCAGTTTACAGGGGGCGAACACTGAAGCTTTCTTT.

The CDR3 DNA sequence: TGTGCCAGCAGCTTAGAGGCCGTTCAAGAGACCCAGTACTTC. Translated: CASSLEAVQETQYF. The chain carries TRBV11-2 and TRBJ2-5; no definite D call. Germline values: CDR1 SGHAT, CDR2 FQNNGV. Trimming cost V 0 bases and J 2 bases, with 7 bases left between them. The CDR3 loop spans 14 amino acids.

The CDR3 protein is CASSQTMDRSGYTF. The CDR3 DNA reads TGTGCCAGCAGTCAAACCATGGACAGGAGTGGCTACACCTTC. The chain is built from TRBV6-5 and TRBJ1-2, with 7 bases aligning to TRBD1. Germline CDR1 MNHEY, CDR2 SVGAGI. CDR3 length: 14 amino acids. Trimming at V came to 5 bases and at J to 7 bases, leaving 10 bases not matched to a gene.

The CDR3 here is CASSLAGSGAYNEQFF. The CDR3 DNA follows: TGTGCCAGCAGCTTGGCTGGTAGCGGGGCTTACAATGAGCAGTTCTTC. The J gene is TRBJ2-1, the V gene TRBV5-4, with 8 bases matching TRBD2. The ends lost 0 bases at V and 4 bases at J; junction bases unmatched: 6. CDR3 length: 16 amino acids. Germline V CDR1 and CDR2: SGHNT, YYREEE (reference sequence).

In this sample, this clone turned up a few times. The chain has TRBV3-1 (or the pseudogene TRBV3-2) and TRBJ1-2; 7 nucleotides agree with TRBD1. The germline CDR1 and CDR2 sequences are LGHDT and YNNKEL (reference sequence). V lost 4 bases and J lost 4; bases outside the gene matches: 9. CDR3 length equals 15 residues. CDR3 in DNA: TGTGCCAGCAGCCCGACGCAGGACAGGATCTATGGCTACACCTTC. It specifies CASSPTQDRIYGYTF.

The V gene is TRBV9, the J gene TRBJ1-1; the D is unclear. Germline CDR1 is SGDLS and CDR2 is YYNGEE. V lost 0 bases and J 6 bases, leaving 12 bases between the germline ends. This CDR3 is 14 amino acids long. The DNA of the CDR3 is TGTGCCAGCAGCGTAGGGGTGGGAGGAGCTGAAGCTTTCTTT. Its protein product is CASSVGVGGAEAFF.

This clone came up a few times. The chain combines TRBV6-2 or TRBV6-3 with TRBJ1-2; 11 positions match TRBD1. With V trimmed by 6 bases and J by 12 bases, 15 bases remained unmatched. In germline, CDR1 is MNHEY, CDR2 SVGEGT. There are 15 residues in the CDR3. CDR3 bases: TGTGCCAGCAGCCGCGCTTGGGGACAGGGGGAGTGGGACACCTTC. It specifies CASSRAWGQGEWDTF.

V is TRBV18 and J is TRBJ2-3, with D perhaps matching TRBD2 (6 bases). Germline-derived CDR1 and CDR2 are KGHSH and LQKENI. V dropped 5 bases and J dropped 4 bases, with 22 bases sitting between them. The CDR3 has 17 residues. The CDR3 sequence: CASSSRGGTFTPDTQYF. CDR3 nucleotide sequence: TGTGCCAGCTCAAGTCGAGGCGGGACTTTCACGCCAGATACGCAGTATTTT.

This chain uses TRBV6-5 with TRBJ2-5, with D possibly TRBD2 on 6 matching bases. V was cut by 10 bases and J by 5 bases, with 20 bases left in between. The CDR3 length is 14 residues. Germline V CDR1 and CDR2: MNHEY, SVGAGI. The CDR3 here is CATLAGTSRETQYF. In nucleotides, the CDR3 is TGTGCCACCCTCGCCGGGACTTCCCGGGAGACCCAGTACTTC.

V is TRBV27 and J is TRBJ1-4; 7 bases map to TRBD1. CDR3 length equals 14 residues. Germline assignment: CDR1 MNHEY and CDR2 SMNVEV (reference sequence). The ends lost 5 bases at V and 4 bases at J; junction bases unmatched: 4. CDR3 amino acids: CASSLGQNNEKLFF. In DNA, the CDR3 is TGTGCCAGCAGTCTGGGACAGAATAATGAAAAACTGTTTTTT.

The rearrangement uses TRBV6-5 and TRBJ2-1; weak D call: TRBD1 (6 bases). The CDR3 loop spans 16 amino acids. Germline V gene data show CDR1 as MNHEY and CDR2 as SVGAGI. The V gene lost 2 bases and the J gene lost 8 bases, with 19 bases spanning the gap. CDR3 DNA: TGTGCCAGCAGTTACAGCTCAGGGGAAAAGTGGCATGAGCAGTTCTTC. Its protein product is CASSYSSGEKWHEQFF.

In regard to this clone: The same CDR3 arises from other DNA sequences in this sample as well. The CDR3 region has the DNA TGTGCCTGGGACAGTTACAATGAGCAGTTCTTC. Translated, it gives CAWDSYNEQFF. The chain joins TRBV30 to TRBJ2-1; maybe TRBD1 (5 bases). V lost 5 bases to trimming and J lost 4 bases, with 6 bases between them. Germline V gene data show CDR1 as GTSNPN and CDR2 as SVGIG (reference sequence). The CDR3 consists of 11 residues.

V gene TRBV4-1 combines with J gene TRBJ1-3; 7 bases align to TRBD1. With 7 bases clipped from V and 2 bases from J, the junction kept 20 bases outside the gene matches. Germline assignment: CDR1 MGHRA and CDR2 YSYEKL. CDR3 length: 19 amino acids. CDR3 loop: CASTRTRGRDNRTGNTIYF. CDR3 DNA: TGCGCCAGCACCCGGACAAGGGGGCGAGACAATAGAACTGGAAACACCATATATTTT.

The chain links TRBV20-1 to TRBJ2-7; TRBD2 matches at 10 bases. The CDR3 is made up of 17 amino acids. V shed 3 bases, J shed 4 bases, and the junction held 15 bases outside the gene matches. Looked up from germline, CDR1 is DFQATT and CDR2 is SNEGSKA (reference sequence). For the CDR3, the DNA is TGCAGTGCTAGTTCCCTAGCGGGGGCCCGGATAGGGTACGAGCAGTACTTC. Its translation: CSASSLAGARIGYEQYF.